One sample yielded the 23 T cell receptor beta chains listed below, sequenced in a study of T cells in Graves' hyperthyroidism and ophthalmopathy. TCR beta CDR3 region amplification was performed from RNA transcripts. A set of HTBI primers served as the primers for a first-round RT-PCR of the TCR CDR3. TCRdb fed the multiplex PCR reads into MiXCR, producing one record per CDR3 protein. This sample carries approximately 400,000 distinct CDR3 sequences, 15% to 18% of them seen once, and the ten largest clones take about a quarter. Sequenced sample: blood. Source of these receptors: a woman between 18 and 30 years old with Graves' hyperthyroidism that later progressed to Graves' ophthalmopathy.

This clonotype was recorded many times. V usage is TRBV27 and J usage is TRBJ2-2, with 9 bases aligning to TRBD2. V dropped 2 bases and J dropped 6; count of bases not matched to a gene: 4. The length of the CDR3 is 15 residues. CDR1 and CDR2 from the germline V gene are MNHEY and SMNVEV (reference sequence). The CDR3 sequence: CASSLGLAGSGELFF. The DNA for the CDR3 is TGTGCCAGCAGTTTAGGTCTAGCGGGATCCGGGGAGCTGTTTTTT.

This clonotype was found many times. The rearrangement joins TRBV5-5 to TRBJ1-1; tentatively, D is TRBD1 (5 bases). V was cut by 0 bases and J by 4 bases, with 13 bases left in between. Germline CDR1 is SGHKS and CDR2 is YYEKEE (reference sequence). The CDR3 runs to 15 residues. CDR3 nucleotide sequence: TGTGCCAGCAGCTTGGTGGTCAGGGTCGTCACTGAAGCTTTCTTT. This codes for CASSLVVRVVTEAFF. Complete variable domain (other parts from reference TRBV5-5 and TRBJ1-1): DAGVTQSPTHLIKTRGQQVTLRCSPISGHKSVSWYQQVLGQGPQFIFQYYEKEERGRGNFPDRFSARQFPNYSSELNVNALLLGDSALYLCASSLVVRVVTEAFFGQGTRLTVV.

In its sample, this clonotype was seen many times. V usage is TRBV6-2 or TRBV6-3 and J usage is TRBJ2-7; D is uncertain. This CDR3 has 13 residues. Between the trimmed V and J ends, which lost 3 bases and 7 bases, there was a span of 13 bases. Germline-derived CDR1 and CDR2 are MNHEY and SVGEGT. CDR3 nucleotide sequence: TGTGCCAGCAGTTATCTCCCGGGTTGGGAGCAGTACTTC. It yields the protein CASSYLPGWEQYF.

This clonotype came up once. This rearrangement joins TRBV19 to TRBJ2-5; 7 positions agree with TRBD1. The germline V gene has CDR1 LNHDA and CDR2 SQIVND (reference sequence). The CDR3 has 14 residues. Trimming removed 6 bases from V and 7 bases from J; junction bases left unmatched: 11. CDR3 residues: CASSADRARRTQYF. CDR3 nucleotide sequence: TGTGCCAGTAGCGCCGACAGGGCAAGGAGGACCCAGTACTTC.

This clonotype was detected a few times. The chain has TRBV28 and TRBJ2-3; D unresolved. V lost 5 bases, J lost 5 bases, and 17 bases lay in between. The germline V gene encodes CDR1 MDHEN and CDR2 SYDVKM. There are 15 residues in the CDR3. DNA for the CDR3: TGTGCCAGCAGTGCCGCTAGGGAAGACCTAGATACGCAGTATTTT. Translation gives CASSAAREDLDTQYF.

This clonotype was seen ten or more times. The chain recombines TRBV27 with TRBJ2-7; D possibly corresponds to TRBD1 (7 bases). V lost 3 bases and J lost 3, with 18 bases in between. CDR3 size: 16 residues. The germline CDR1 and CDR2 sequences are MNHEY and SMNVEV (reference sequence). The CDR3 spells CASSLMGGGDSYEQYF. Written as DNA, the CDR3 is TGTGCCAGCAGTTTGATGGGTGGCGGGGACAGCTACGAGCAGTACTTC.

The CDR3 region is CASSPGAPHYGYTF. CDR3 nucleotides: TGTGCCAGCAGCCCCGGGGCGCCCCACTATGGCTACACCTTC. The V and J genes are TRBV12-3 or TRBV12-4 and TRBJ1-2; the D gene is possibly TRBD1 (5 bases). Between the trimmed V and J ends, which lost 6 bases and 3 bases, there was a span of 14 bases. The CDR3 totals 14 residues.

J is TRBJ2-7 and V is TRBV20-1; 12 positions match TRBD2. CDR1 is DFQATT and CDR2 is SNEGSKA in the germline V gene (reference sequence). V dropped 1 base and J dropped 4; count of bases not matched to a gene: 8. The CDR3 is 16 residues long. The CDR3: CSARARLAGARYEQYF. In DNA, the CDR3 is TGCAGTGCTAGAGCCCGACTAGCGGGGGCCCGATACGAGCAGTACTTC.

This clonotype came up many times. The chain couples TRBV20-1 to TRBJ2-1; no clear D. Trimming cost V 3 bases and J 9 bases, with 12 bases left between them. Germline V CDR1 and CDR2: DFQATT, SNEGSKA (reference sequence). The CDR3 sequence is 12 residues long. The CDR3 nucleotides read TGCAGTGCTAGGAAGGCGGCTCGTGAGCAGTTCTTC. As protein: CSARKAAREQFF.

Many counts were recorded for this clonotype. CDR3 nucleotide sequence: TGCAGTGCTGGAGGGGTGGCTTTGGGCTACACCTTC. Encoded protein: CSAGGVALGYTF. The genes are TRBV20-1 and TRBJ1-2, with D maybe TRBD1 (5 bases). The CDR3 is made up of 12 amino acids. With 5 bases removed from V and 8 bases from J, the gap between germline ends came to 15 bases. Looked up from germline, CDR1 is DFQATT and CDR2 is SNEGSKA (reference sequence).

This clonotype was observed a few times. The rearrangement joins TRBV10-3 to TRBJ2-3, with D unclear. The germline V gene encodes CDR1 ENHRY and CDR2 SYGVKD. The CDR3 covers 12 residues. V was shortened by 6 bases and J by 7 bases, with 11 bases between the two germline ends. The DNA of the CDR3 is TGTGCCATCAGAGGACCGTATAATACGCAGTATTTT. Translation gives CAIRGPYNTQYF.

At least ten counts were recorded for this clonotype. The rearrangement links TRBV20-1 to TRBJ2-1, with 8 bases lining up with TRBD2. Germline V gene sequence: CDR1 DFQATT, CDR2 SNEGSKA (reference sequence). This CDR3 comprises 15 residues. V shed 0 bases, J shed 4 bases, and the junction held 5 bases outside the gene matches. The CDR3 is CSAREGTSGYNEQFF. The CDR3 DNA follows: TGCAGTGCTAGAGAGGGAACTAGCGGATACAATGAGCAGTTCTTC.

At least ten counts were recorded for this clonotype. This sequence joins TRBV28 and TRBJ2-7, with D uncertain. This CDR3 spans 14 amino acids. V was shortened by 4 bases and J by 2 bases, with 12 bases between the two germline ends. Per the germline V gene, CDR1 is MDHEN and CDR2 is SYDVKM. Here the CDR3 reads CASSSIVRAYEQYF. CDR3 DNA sequence: TGTGCCAGCAGTTCTATCGTCAGAGCCTACGAGCAGTACTTC.

This clonotype was seen a few times. The V gene is TRBV20-1, the J gene TRBJ2-1; 10 bases are a match to TRBD1. Trimming removed 6 bases from V and 0 bases from J; junction bases left unmatched: 5. The CDR3 is made up of 15 amino acids. CDR1 and CDR2 from the germline V gene are DFQATT and SNEGSKA (reference sequence). The CDR3 bases are TGCAGTGCGAGCCGGACAGGGGGCTCCTACAATGAGCAGTTCTTC. Amino acids: CSASRTGGSYNEQFF.

This clonotype was seen ten or more times. This CDR3 reads CASRRVDEQYF. CDR3 DNA: TGTGCCAGCAGAAGAGTAGACGAGCAGTACTTC. The chain is built from TRBV28 and TRBJ2-7; no clear D. CDR1 and CDR2 from the germline V gene are MDHEN and SYDVKM. V was shortened by 6 bases and J by 5 bases, with 8 bases between the two germline ends. This CDR3 comprises 11 residues.

This clonotype has at least ten counts. The chain links TRBV6-1 to TRBJ2-7, with 8 nucleotides matching TRBD1. There are 14 residues in the CDR3. Germline V lookup: CDR1 MNHNS, CDR2 SASEGT. The ends lost 3 bases at V and 2 bases at J; junction bases unmatched: 3. In DNA form, the CDR3 reads TGTGCCAGCAGTGACGGACAGGGCCCCTACGAGCAGTACTTC. This sequence encodes CASSDGQGPYEQYF.

The V and J genes are TRBV10-3 and TRBJ2-2; D possibly uses TRBD1 or TRBD2 (5 bases each). Trimming took off 7 bases at V and 3 bases at J, with 18 bases between the two ends. Germline CDR1 reads ENHRY; CDR2 reads SYGVKD. CDR3 length equals 16 residues. This chain's CDR3 is CAIKRWGSPDTGELFF. CDR3 in DNA: TGTGCCATCAAACGGTGGGGGAGTCCGGACACCGGGGAGCTGTTTTTT.

This clonotype was counted ten times or more. The V and J genes are TRBV20-1 and TRBJ2-5; 15 positions match TRBD2. The germline V gene has CDR1 DFQATT and CDR2 SNEGSKA (reference sequence). V lost 5 bases, J lost 5 bases, and 6 bases stayed unmatched. The CDR3 totals 15 residues. CDR3 DNA sequence: TGCAGTGCTTCCGGGACTAGCGGGAGGTCGGAGACCCAGTACTTC. Its translation: CSASGTSGRSETQYF.

V gene TRBV28 combines with J gene TRBJ2-3; 9 nucleotides match TRBD1. The CDR3 length is 15 residues. Germline CDR1 MDHEN, CDR2 SYDVKM. V trimming: 6 bases; J trimming: 3 bases; junction bases outside the gene matches: 7. CDR3 coding DNA: TGTGCCAGCAGGACGACAGGGGGATGGACAGATACGCAGTATTTT. Translated, it gives CASRTTGGWTDTQYF.

About this clonotype: This may be a read error, as it is one base from a much larger clone. The chain is built from TRBV27 and TRBJ1-4; no reliable D call. This CDR3 has 14 amino acids. The germline V gene has CDR1 MNHEY and CDR2 SMNVEV (reference sequence). As DNA, the CDR3 is TGTGCCAGCAGTTATACTGCAACTAATGAAAGACTGTTTTTT. It specifies CASSYTATNERLFF.

The chain employs TRBV20-1 and TRBJ2-7; 9 bases are shared with TRBD1. V gave up 5 bases and J gave up 7 bases; unmatched junction bases: 12. Germline-derived CDR1 and CDR2 are DFQATT and SNEGSKA (reference sequence). The CDR3 is 14 amino acids. The CDR3 protein is CSARGQGTLAEQYF. Here the CDR3 DNA reads TGCAGTGCTCGCGGACAGGGGACTCTAGCGGAGCAGTACTTC.

This clonotype was counted many times. The chain carries TRBV6-2 or TRBV6-3 and TRBJ2-7; D is unresolved. CDR3 length equals 13 residues. Per germline, CDR1 MNHEY and CDR2 SVGEGT. V was clipped by 5 bases and J by 5 bases, with 13 bases between them. CDR3 loop: CASSAHRRNEQYF. In DNA form, the CDR3 reads TGTGCCAGCAGTGCCCACCGACGGAACGAGCAGTACTTC.

Many counts were recorded for this clonotype. The genes are TRBV20-1 and TRBJ2-4; D gene uncertain. The CDR3 is 12 residues long. CDR1 and CDR2 (germline): DFQATT, SNEGSKA (reference sequence). V lost 7 bases and J lost 0, with 7 bases in between. CDR3 sequence (DNA): TGCAGTGGGACCTTAGCCAAAAACATTCAGTACTTC. Its protein product is CSGTLAKNIQYF.